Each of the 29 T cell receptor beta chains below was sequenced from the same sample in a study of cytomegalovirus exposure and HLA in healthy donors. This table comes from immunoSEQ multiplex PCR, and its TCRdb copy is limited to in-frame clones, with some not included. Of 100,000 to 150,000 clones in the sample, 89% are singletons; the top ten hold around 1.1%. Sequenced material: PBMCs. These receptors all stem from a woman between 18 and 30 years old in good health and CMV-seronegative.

CDR3 bases: TGTGCCAGCAGCTTATCGGGGGAGCCCTACAATGAGCAGTTCTTC. Translated, it gives CASSLSGEPYNEQFF. The J gene is TRBJ2-1, the V gene TRBV11-3, with D possibly being TRBD2 (6 bases). The V and J ends lost 2 bases and 2 bases respectively, with 10 bases between them. CDR1 SGHNT and CDR2 YENEEA come from the germline V gene. The CDR3 sequence is 15 residues long.

Written as DNA, the CDR3 is TGTGCCAGCAGTTCTCTTTTCGACAGGGGCGGATATCAGCCCCAGCATTTT. Its translation: CASSSLFDRGGYQPQHF. The chain combines TRBV28 with TRBJ1-5; 8 bases line up with TRBD1. The CDR3 extends over 17 amino acids. J lost 5 bases, V lost 4 bases, and 13 bases had no gene match. Per the germline V gene, CDR1 is MDHEN and CDR2 is SYDVKM.

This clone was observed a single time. The DNA for the CDR3 is TGTGCCAGCAGCCCTACAGGGTCGGCGGGCAATCAGCCCCAGCATTTT. Its protein is CASSPTGSAGNQPQHF. The V call is TRBV7-9, the J call TRBJ1-5; D may be TRBD1 (6 bases). From germline, CDR1 is SEHNR and CDR2 FQNEAQ (reference sequence). There are 16 residues in the CDR3. The V end lost 5 bases, the J end lost 2 bases, and 16 bases lay between the germline ends.

As DNA, the CDR3 is TGTGCCAGCGGGGACAGGGCAGGCGCAGATACGCAGTATTTT. Its translation is CASGDRAGADTQYF. This chain uses TRBV6-5 with TRBJ2-3, with TRBD1 identical over 9 bases. Germline V lookup: CDR1 MNHEY, CDR2 SVGAGI. Losses at the gene ends were 8 bases for V and 4 bases for J; bases not matched to a gene: 7. The CDR3 sequence is 14 residues long.

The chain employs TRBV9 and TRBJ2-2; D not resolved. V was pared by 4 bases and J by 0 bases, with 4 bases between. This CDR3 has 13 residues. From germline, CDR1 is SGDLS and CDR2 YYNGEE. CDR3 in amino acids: CASSIANTGELFF. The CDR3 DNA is TGTGCCAGCAGCATCGCGAACACCGGGGAGCTGTTTTTT.

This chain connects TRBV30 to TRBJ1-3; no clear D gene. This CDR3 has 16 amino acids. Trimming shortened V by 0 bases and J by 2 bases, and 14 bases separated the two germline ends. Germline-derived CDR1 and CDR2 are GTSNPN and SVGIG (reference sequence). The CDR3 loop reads CAWSVVYLTAGNTIYF. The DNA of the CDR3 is TGTGCCTGGAGTGTAGTCTACCTCACAGCTGGAAACACCATATATTTT.

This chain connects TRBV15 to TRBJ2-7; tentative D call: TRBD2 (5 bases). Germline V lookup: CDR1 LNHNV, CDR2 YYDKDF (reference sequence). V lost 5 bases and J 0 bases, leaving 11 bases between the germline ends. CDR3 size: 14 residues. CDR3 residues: CATSVLEDSYEQYF. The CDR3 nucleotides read TGTGCCACCAGCGTGTTGGAGGACTCCTACGAGCAGTACTTC.

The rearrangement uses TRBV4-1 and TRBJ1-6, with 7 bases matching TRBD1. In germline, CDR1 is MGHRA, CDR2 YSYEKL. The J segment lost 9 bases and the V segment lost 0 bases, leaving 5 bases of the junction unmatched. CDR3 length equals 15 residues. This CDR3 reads CASSQDSRGASPLHF. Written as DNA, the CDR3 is TGCGCCAGCAGCCAAGATTCCAGGGGGGCTTCACCCCTCCACTTT.

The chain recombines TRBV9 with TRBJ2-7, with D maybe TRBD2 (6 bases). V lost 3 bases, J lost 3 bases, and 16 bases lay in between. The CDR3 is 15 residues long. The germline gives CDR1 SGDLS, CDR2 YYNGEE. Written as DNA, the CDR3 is TGTGCCAGCAGCGCAGGCACGGGACTCGGCTACGAGCAGTACTTC. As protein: CASSAGTGLGYEQYF.

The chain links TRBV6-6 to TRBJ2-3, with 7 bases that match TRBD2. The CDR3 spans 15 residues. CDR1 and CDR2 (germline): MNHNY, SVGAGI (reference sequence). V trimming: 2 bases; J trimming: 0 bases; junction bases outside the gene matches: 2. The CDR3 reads CASSYAGESTDTQYF. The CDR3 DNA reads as TGTGCCAGCAGTTACGCGGGGGAAAGCACAGATACGCAGTATTTT.

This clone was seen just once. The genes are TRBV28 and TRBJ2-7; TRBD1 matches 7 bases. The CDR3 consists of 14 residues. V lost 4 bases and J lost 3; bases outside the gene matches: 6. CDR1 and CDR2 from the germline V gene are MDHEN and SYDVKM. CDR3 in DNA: TGTGCCAGCAGTTCAGGACAGGAACTCTACGAGCAGTACTTC. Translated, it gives CASSSGQELYEQYF.

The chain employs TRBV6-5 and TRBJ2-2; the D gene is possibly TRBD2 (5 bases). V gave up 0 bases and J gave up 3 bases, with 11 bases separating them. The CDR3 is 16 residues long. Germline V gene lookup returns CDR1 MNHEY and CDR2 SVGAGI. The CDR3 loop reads CASSYSGSGDTGELFF. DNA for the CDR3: TGTGCCAGCAGTTACTCGGGAAGCGGCGACACCGGGGAGCTGTTTTTT.

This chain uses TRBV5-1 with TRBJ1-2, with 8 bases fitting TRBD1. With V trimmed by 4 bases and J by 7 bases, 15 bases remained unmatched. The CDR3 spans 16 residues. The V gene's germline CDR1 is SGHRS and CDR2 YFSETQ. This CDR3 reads CASSPDAYSGGSGYTF. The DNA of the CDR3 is TGCGCCAGCAGCCCGGACGCATATTCAGGGGGCAGTGGCTACACCTTC.

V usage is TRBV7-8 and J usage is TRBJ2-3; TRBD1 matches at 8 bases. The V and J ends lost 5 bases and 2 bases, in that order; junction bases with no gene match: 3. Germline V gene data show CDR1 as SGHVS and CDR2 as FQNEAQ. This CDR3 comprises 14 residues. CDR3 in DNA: TGTGCCAGCAGCCGGACAGGGTCCACAGATACGCAGTATTTT. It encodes CASSRTGSTDTQYF.

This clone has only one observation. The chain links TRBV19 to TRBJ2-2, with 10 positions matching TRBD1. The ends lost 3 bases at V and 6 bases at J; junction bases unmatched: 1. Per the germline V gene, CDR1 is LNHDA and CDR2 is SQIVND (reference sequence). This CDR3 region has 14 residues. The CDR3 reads CASSMTGGAGELFF. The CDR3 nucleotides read TGTGCCAGTAGTATGACAGGGGGCGCCGGGGAGCTGTTTTTT.

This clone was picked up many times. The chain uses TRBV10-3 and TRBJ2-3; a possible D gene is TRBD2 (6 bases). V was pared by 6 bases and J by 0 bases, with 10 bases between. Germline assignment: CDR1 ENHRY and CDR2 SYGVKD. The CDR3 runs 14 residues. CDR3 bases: TGTGCCATCAGCCGGGGGTTAAGCACAGATACGCAGTATTTT. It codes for CAISRGLSTDTQYF.

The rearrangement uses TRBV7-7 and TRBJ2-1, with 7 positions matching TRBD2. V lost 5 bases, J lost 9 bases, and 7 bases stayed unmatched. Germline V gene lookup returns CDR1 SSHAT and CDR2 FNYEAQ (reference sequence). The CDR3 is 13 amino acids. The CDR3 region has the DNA TGTGCCAGCAGCCTCGGGGGGAAAACTGAGCAGTTCTTC. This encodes CASSLGGKTEQFF.

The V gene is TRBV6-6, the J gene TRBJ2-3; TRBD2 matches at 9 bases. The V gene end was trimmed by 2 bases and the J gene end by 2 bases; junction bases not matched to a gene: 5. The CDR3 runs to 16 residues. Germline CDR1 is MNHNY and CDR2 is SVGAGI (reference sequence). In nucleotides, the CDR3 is TGTGCCAGCAGTTACGGTCTAGCGGGATACACAGATACGCAGTATTTT. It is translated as CASSYGLAGYTDTQYF.

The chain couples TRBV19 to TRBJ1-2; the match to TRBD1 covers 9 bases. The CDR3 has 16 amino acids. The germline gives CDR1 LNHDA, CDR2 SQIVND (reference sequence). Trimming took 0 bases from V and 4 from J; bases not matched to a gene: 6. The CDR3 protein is CASSIDPGTGSYGYTF. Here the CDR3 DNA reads TGTGCCAGTAGTATAGATCCCGGGACAGGGTCCTATGGCTACACCTTC.

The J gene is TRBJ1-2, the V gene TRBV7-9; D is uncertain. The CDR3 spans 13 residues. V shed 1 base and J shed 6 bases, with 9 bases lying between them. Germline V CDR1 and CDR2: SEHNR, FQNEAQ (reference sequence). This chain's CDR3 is CASSLGGLDGYTF. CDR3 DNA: TGTGCCAGCAGCTTAGGAGGGCTTGATGGCTACACCTTC. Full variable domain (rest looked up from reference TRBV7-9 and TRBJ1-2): DTGVSQNPRHKITKRGQNVTFRCDPISEHNRLYWYRQTLGQGPEFLTYFQNEAQLEKSRLLSDRFSAERPKGSFSTLEIQRTEQGDSAMYLCASSLGGLDGYTFGSGTRLTVV.

This chain's CDR3 is CASSAAANNEQFF. In DNA form, the CDR3 reads TGTGCCAGCAGTGCAGCGGCAAACAATGAGCAGTTCTTC. J is TRBJ2-1 and V is TRBV2, with D possibly being TRBD2 (5 bases). V lost 4 bases to trimming and J lost 5 bases, with 9 bases between them. Looked up from germline, CDR1 is SNHLY and CDR2 is FYNNEI. This CDR3 region has 13 residues.

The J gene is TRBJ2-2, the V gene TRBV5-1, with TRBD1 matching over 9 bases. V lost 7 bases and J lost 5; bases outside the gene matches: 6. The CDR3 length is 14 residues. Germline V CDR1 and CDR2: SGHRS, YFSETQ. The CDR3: CASRTGALTGELFF. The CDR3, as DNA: TGCGCCAGCCGGACAGGGGCCTTAACCGGGGAGCTGTTTTTT. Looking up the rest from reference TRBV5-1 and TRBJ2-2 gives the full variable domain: KAGVTQTPRYLIKTRGQQVTLSCSPISGHRSVSWYQQTPGQGLQFLFEYFSETQRNKGNFPGRFSGRQFSNSRSEMNVSTLELGDSALYLCASRTGALTGELFFGEGSRLTVL.

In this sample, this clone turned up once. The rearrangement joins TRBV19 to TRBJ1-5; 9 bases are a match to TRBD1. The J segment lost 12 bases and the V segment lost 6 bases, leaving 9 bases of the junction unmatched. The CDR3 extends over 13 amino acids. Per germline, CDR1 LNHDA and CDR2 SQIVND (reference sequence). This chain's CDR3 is CASSLRDRVHQHF. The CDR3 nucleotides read TGTGCCAGTAGCCTCCGGGACAGGGTACACCAGCATTTT. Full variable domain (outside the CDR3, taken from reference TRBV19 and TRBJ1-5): DGGITQSPKYLFRKEGQNVTLSCEQNLNHDAMYWYRQDPGQGLRLIYYSQIVNDFQKGDIAEGYSVSREKKESFPLTVTSAQKNPTAFYLCASSLRDRVHQHFGDGTRLSIL.

Written as DNA, the CDR3 is TGTGCCAGCAGCCAGGCTAGCTTGGGCCCAGATACGCAGTATTTT. This encodes CASSQASLGPDTQYF. V is TRBV4-2 and J is TRBJ2-3; D is perhaps TRBD2 (5 bases). Germline V gene data show CDR1 as LGHNA and CDR2 as YNFKEQ. CDR3 length: 15 amino acids. Trimming removed 3 bases from V and 4 bases from J, with 14 bases in between.

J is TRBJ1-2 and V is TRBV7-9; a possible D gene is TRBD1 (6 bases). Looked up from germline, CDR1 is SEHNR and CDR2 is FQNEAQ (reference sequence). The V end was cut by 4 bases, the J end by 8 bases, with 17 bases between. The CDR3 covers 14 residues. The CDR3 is CASSSYFKGEGYTF. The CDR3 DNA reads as TGTGCCAGCAGCTCTTACTTCAAGGGGGAAGGCTACACCTTC.

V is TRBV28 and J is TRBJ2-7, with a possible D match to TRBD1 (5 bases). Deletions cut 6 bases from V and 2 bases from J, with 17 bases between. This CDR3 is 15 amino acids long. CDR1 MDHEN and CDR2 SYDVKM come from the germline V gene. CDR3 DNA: TGTGCCAGCAGACACCCTTCGGACAAAGCCTACGAGCAGTACTTC. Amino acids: CASRHPSDKAYEQYF.

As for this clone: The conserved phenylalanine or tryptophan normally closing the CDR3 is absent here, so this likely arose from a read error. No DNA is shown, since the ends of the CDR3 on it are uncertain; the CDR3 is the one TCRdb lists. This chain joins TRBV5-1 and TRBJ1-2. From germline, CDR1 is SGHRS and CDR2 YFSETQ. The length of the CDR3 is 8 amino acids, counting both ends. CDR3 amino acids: CASRKRSS.

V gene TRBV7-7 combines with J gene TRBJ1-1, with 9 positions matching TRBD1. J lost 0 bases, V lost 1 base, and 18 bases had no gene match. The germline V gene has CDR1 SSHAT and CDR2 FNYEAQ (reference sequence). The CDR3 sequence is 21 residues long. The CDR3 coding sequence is TGTGCCAGCAGCTTAGAACGGGACAGGGAACCCCGGCCTATCATGAACACTGAAGCTTTCTTT. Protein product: CASSLERDREPRPIMNTEAFF.

The CDR3 protein is CAWSGGGRQPQHF. The CDR3 DNA reads as TGTGCCTGGAGTGGTGGGGGCAGGCAGCCCCAGCATTTT. The V call is TRBV30, the J call TRBJ1-5; weak D call: TRBD1 (6 bases). V dropped 1 base and J dropped 7 bases, with 11 bases sitting between them. The germline V gene has CDR1 GTSNPN and CDR2 SVGIG (reference sequence). The CDR3 has 13 amino acids.